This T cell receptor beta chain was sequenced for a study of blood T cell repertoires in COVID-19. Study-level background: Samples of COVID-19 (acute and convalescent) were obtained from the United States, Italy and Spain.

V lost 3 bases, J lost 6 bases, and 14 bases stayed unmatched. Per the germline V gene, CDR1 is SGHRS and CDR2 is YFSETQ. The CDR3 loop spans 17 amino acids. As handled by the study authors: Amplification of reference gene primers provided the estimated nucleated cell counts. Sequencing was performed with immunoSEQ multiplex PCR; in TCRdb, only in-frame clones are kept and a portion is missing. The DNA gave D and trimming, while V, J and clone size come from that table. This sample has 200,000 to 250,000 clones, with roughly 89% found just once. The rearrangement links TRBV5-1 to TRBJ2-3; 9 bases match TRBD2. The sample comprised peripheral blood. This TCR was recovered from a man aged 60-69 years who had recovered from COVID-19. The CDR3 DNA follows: TGCGCCAGCAGCTGGGGGGCGACTAGCGGTAACGCGGATACGCAGTATTTT. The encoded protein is CASSWGATSGNADTQYF.